The clone carrying this T cell receptor beta chain was counted only a few times. This table comes from immunoSEQ multiplex PCR, and its TCRdb copy is limited to in-frame clones, with some not included. The data show about 340,000 clones, with about four fifths seen just once and roughly 3% held by the top ten. This record comes from a study of blood T cell repertoires in COVID-19. The germline gives CDR1 ENHRY, CDR2 SYGVKD. The CDR3 extends over 14 amino acids. The V and J ends lost 3 bases and 6 bases respectively, with 11 bases between them. The receptor comes from a man aged 30 to 45 with active or convalescent COVID-19. The chain uses TRBV10-3 and TRBJ2-2; D might be TRBD1 (5 bases). The sequenced sample consisted of peripheral blood. The CDR3 coding sequence is TGTGCCATCAGTGAAACAGGAGCGTCCGGGGAGCTGTTTTTT. Its protein product is CAISETGASGELFF.